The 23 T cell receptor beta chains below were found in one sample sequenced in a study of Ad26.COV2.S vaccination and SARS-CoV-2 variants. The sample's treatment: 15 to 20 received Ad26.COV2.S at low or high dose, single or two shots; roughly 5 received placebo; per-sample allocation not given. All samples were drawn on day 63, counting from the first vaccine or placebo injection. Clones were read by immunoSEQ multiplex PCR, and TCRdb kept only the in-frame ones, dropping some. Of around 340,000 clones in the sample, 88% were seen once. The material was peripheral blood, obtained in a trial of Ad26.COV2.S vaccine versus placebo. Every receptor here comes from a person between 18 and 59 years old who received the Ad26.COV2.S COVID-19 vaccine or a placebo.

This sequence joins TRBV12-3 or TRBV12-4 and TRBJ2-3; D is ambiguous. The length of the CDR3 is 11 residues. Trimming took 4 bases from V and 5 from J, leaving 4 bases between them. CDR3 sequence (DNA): TGTGCCAGCAGTTATCAAGATACGCAGTATTTT. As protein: CASSYQDTQYF.

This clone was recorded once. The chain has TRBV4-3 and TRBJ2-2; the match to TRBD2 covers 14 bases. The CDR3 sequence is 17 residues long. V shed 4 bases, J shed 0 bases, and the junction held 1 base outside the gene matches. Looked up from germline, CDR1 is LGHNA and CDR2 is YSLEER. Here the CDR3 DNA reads TGCGCCAGCAGCCCGGGACTAGCGGGAGCGAACACCGGGGAGCTGTTTTTT. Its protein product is CASSPGLAGANTGELFF.

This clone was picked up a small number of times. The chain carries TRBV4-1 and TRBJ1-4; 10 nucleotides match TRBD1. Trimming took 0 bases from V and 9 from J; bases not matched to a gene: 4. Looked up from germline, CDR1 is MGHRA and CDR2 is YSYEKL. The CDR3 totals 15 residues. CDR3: CASSQEGQGIKKLFF. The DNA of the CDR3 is TGCGCCAGCAGCCAAGAGGGACAGGGGATAAAAAAACTGTTTTTT.

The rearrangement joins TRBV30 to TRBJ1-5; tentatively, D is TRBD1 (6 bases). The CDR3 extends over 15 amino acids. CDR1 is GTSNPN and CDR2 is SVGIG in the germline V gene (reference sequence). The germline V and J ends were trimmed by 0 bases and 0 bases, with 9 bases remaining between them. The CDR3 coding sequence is TGTGCCTGGAGTGTAGGGGGTTATAGCAATCAGCCCCAGCATTTT. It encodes CAWSVGGYSNQPQHF.

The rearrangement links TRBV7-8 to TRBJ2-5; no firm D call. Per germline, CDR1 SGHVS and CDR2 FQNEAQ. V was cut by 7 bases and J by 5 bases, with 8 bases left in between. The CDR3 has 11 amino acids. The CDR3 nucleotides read TGTGCCAGCACCCCAGCGGAGACCCAGTACTTC. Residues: CASTPAETQYF.

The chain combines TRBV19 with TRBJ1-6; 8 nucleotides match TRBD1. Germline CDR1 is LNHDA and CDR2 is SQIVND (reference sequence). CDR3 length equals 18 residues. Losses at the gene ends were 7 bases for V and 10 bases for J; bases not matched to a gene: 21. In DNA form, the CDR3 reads TGTGCCAGTACCCGACGCCCTAACGACCTAAACAGGGGGTCACCCCTCCACTTT. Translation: CASTRRPNDLNRGSPLHF.

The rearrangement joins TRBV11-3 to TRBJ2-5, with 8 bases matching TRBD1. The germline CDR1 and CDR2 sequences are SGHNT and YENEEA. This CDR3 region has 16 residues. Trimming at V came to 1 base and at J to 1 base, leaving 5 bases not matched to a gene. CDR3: CASSLGAGGSQETQYF. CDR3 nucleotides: TGTGCCAGCAGCTTAGGGGCAGGGGGCTCCCAAGAGACCCAGTACTTC.

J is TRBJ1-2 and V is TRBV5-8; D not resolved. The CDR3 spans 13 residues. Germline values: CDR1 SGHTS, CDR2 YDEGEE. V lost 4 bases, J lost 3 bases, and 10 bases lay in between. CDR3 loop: CASSPDRYYGYTF. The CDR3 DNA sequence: TGTGCCAGCAGCCCCGACCGCTACTATGGCTACACCTTC.

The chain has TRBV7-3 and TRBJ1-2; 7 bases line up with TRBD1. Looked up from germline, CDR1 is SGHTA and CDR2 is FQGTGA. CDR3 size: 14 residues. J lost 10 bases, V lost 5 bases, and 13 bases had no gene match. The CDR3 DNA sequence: TGTGCCAGCAGCCGCCCTGGGACAGACCTATTCTACACCTTC. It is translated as CASSRPGTDLFYTF.

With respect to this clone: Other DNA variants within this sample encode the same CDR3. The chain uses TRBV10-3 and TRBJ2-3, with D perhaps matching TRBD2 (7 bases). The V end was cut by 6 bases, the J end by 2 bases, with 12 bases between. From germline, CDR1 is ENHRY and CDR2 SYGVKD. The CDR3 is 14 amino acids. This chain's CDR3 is CAIRRGRDTDTQYF. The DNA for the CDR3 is TGTGCCATCAGGAGGGGGAGGGACACAGATACGCAGTATTTT.

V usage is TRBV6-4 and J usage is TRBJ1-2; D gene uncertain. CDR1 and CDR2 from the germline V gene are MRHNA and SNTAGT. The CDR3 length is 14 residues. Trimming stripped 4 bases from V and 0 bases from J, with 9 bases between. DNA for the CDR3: TGTGCCAGCAGTGTCCCGACTGCTAACTATGGCTACACCTTC. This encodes CASSVPTANYGYTF.

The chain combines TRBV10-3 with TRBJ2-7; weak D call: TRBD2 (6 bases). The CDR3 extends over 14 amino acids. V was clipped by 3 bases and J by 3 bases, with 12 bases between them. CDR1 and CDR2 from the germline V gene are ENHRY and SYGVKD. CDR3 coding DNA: TGTGCCATCAGTGATGGCGGGGCAGACTACGAGCAGTACTTC. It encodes CAISDGGADYEQYF.

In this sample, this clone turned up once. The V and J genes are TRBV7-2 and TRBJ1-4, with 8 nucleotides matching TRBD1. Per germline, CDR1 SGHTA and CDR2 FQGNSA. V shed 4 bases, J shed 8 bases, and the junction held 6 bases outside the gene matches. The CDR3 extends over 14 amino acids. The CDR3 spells CASSSNRGSEKLFF. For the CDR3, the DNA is TGTGCCAGCAGCTCCAACAGGGGGAGCGAAAAACTGTTTTTT.

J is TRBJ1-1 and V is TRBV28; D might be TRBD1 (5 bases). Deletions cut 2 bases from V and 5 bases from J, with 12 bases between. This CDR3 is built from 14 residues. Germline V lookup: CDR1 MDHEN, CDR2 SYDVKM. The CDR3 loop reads CASSLQSGKTEAFF. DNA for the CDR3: TGTGCCAGCAGTTTACAATCAGGGAAAACTGAAGCTTTCTTT.

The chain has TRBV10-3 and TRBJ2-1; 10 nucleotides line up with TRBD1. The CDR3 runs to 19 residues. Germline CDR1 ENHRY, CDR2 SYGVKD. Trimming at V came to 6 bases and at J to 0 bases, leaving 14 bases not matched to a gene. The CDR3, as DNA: TGTGCCATCAGGCCGGGACAGGGGACCGAAACTAGCTCCTACAATGAGCAGTTCTTC. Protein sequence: CAIRPGQGTETSSYNEQFF.

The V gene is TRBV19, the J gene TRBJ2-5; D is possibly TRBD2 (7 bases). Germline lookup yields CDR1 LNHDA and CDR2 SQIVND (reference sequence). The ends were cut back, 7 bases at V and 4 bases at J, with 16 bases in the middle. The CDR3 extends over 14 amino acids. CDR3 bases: TGTGCCAGTAATGGGGGGGCGCGCGGAGAGACCCAGTACTTC. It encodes CASNGGARGETQYF. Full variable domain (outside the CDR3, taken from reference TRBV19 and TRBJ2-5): DGGITQSPKYLFRKEGQNVTLSCEQNLNHDAMYWYRQDPGQGLRLIYYSQIVNDFQKGDIAEGYSVSREKKESFPLTVTSAQKNPTAFYLCASNGGARGETQYFGPGTRLLVL.

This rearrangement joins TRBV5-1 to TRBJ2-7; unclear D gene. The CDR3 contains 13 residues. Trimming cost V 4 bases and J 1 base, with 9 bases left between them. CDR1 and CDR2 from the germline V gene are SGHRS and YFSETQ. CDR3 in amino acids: CASSVDQSYEQYF. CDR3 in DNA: TGCGCCAGCAGCGTTGATCAATCCTACGAGCAGTACTTC.

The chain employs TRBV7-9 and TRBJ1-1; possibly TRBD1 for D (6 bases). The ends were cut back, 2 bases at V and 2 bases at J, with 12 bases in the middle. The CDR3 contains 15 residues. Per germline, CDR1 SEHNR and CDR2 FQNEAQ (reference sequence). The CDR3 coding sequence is TGTGCCAGCAGCTTAAAGGGGGGGCCTAACACTGAAGCTTTCTTT. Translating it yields CASSLKGGPNTEAFF.

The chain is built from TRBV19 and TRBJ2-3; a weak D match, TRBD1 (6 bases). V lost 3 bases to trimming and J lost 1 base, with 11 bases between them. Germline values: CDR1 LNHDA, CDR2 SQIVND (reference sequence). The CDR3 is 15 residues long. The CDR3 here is CASSMPGERTDTQYF. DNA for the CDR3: TGTGCCAGTAGTATGCCAGGGGAACGCACAGATACGCAGTATTTT. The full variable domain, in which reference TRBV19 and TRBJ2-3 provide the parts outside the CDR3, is DGGITQSPKYLFRKEGQNVTLSCEQNLNHDAMYWYRQDPGQGLRLIYYSQIVNDFQKGDIAEGYSVSREKKESFPLTVTSAQKNPTAFYLCASSMPGERTDTQYFGPGTRLTVL.

CDR3 region: CAIRPGDRGVDTQYF. CDR3 in DNA: TGTGCCATCAGGCCCGGGGACAGGGGGGTAGATACGCAGTATTTT. J is TRBJ2-3 and V is TRBV10-3; TRBD1 agrees at 11 bases. The CDR3 has 15 residues. Trimming took 6 bases from V and 5 from J; bases not matched to a gene: 7. Germline CDR1 reads ENHRY; CDR2 reads SYGVKD.

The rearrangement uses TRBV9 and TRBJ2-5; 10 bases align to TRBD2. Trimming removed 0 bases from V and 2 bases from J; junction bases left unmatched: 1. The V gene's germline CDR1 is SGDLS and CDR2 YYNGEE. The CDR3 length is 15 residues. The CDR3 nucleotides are TGTGCCAGCAGCGTAGCTAGCGGGAGTCAAGAGACCCAGTACTTC. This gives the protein CASSVASGSQETQYF.

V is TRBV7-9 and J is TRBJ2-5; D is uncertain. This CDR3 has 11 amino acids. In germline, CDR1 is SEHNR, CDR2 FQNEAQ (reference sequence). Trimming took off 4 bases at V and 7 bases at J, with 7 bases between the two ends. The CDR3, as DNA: TGTGCCAGCAGCTCCCCCCCGACCCAGTACTTC. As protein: CASSSPPTQYF.

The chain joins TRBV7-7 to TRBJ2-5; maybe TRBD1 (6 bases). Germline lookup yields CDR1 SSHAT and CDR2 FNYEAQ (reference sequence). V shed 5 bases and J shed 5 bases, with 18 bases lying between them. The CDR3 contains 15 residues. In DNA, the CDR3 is TGTGCCAGCAGCCCAGGGGCAGGGGCAGAGGAGACCCAGTACTTC. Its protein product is CASSPGAGAEETQYF.